The TCR beta chain described here comes from a study of regulatory T cells in long-lasting Graves disease. Germline V lookup: CDR1 SEHNR, CDR2 FQNEAQ (reference sequence). The CDR3 length is 14 residues. V was trimmed by 0 bases and J by 8 bases, leaving 13 bases between them. Whole-study findings and limits: Patients with persistent disease showed a bias toward TRBV28, TRBJ1-2 and TRBJ2-5.

As for time point: newly diagnosed GD, antithyroid drugs for less than 3 months. PBMC RNA served as the TCR library source. At least ten counts were recorded for this clonotype. The antigen is not known. Arm-PCR of CDR3 regions with iRepertoire HTBI primers generated TCR beta libraries. TCRdb reanalysed the multiplex PCR reads using MiXCR and keeps one entry per CDR3 protein. The sample carries 500,000 or so distinct CDR3 sequences, around 16% recorded once. This same sample was also part of a study on T cells in Graves' hyperthyroidism and ophthalmopathy.

The sequence was obtained from a middle-aged man with Graves disease. This specimen was peripheral blood mononuclear cells (PBMCs), taken at new diagnosis, from a patient treated with antithyroid drugs. The chain links TRBV7-9 to TRBJ1-1; possible D gene TRBD1, 5 bases. CDR3 in DNA: TGTGCCAGCAGCTTAGCCTTAGCAGGGCGAGAAGCTTTCTTT. Protein sequence: CASSLALAGREAFF.